The entry below describes one T cell receptor beta chain. Its matching antigen is unknown. Measured with immunoSEQ multiplex PCR; TCRdb has only the in-frame clones, and not every one. The table includes 35,000 to 40,000 clones, about two thirds detected once. This sample was included in a study of cytotoxic CD8 clonotypes in ibrutinib-treated CLL. Cryopreserved PBMCs supplied about 1.9 micrograms of genomic DNA for TCR beta libraries. Study-level findings and limits: There were differences in sampling times between sustained-remission and progressing patients. Baseline clonality was higher than in age-matched healthy donors and moved in step with circulating CD8+ T-cell counts.

CDR3 length: 15 residues. Germline CDR1 is SGHRS and CDR2 is YFSETQ. V was pared by 4 bases and J by 5 bases, with 9 bases of the junction left unmatched. The source of this sequence is a human donor with chronic lymphocytic leukemia. The chain carries TRBV5-1 and TRBJ1-1; 9 bases map to TRBD1. The material sequenced was PBMCs, taken at disease progression, from a patient treated with ibrutinib. The CDR3 protein is CASSNLDRGGTEAFF. CDR3 sequence (DNA): TGCGCCAGCAGCAATCTGGACAGGGGAGGTACTGAAGCTTTCTTT.